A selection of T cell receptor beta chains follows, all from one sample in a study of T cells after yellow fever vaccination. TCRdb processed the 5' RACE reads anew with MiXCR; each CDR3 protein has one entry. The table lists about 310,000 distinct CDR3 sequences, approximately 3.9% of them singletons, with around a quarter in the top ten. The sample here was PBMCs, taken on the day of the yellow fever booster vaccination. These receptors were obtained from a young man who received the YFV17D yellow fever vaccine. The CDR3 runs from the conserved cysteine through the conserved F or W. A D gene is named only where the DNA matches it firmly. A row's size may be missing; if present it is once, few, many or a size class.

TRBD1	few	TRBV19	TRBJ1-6	TGTGCCAGCCATACGTCCGGGACAGGGGATTCACCCCTCCACTTT	CASHTSGTGDSPLHF
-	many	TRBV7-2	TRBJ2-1	TGTGCCAGCAGCTTAGGCCCTTACAATGAGCAGTTCTTC	CASSLGPYNEQFF
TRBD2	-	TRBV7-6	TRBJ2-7	TGTGCCAGCAGCCTCACTAGCGGGGGATACTACGAGCAGTACTTC	CASSLTSGGYYEQYF
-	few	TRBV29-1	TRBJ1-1	TGCAGCGTTGAAGGGCAGAACACTGAAGCTTTCTTT	CSVEGQNTEAFF
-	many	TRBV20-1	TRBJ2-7	TGCAGTGCTAGAGTGAGAGGGCCCAGCTCCTACGAGCAGTACTTC	CSARVRGPSSYEQYF
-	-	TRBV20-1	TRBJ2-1	TGCAGTGCCAAGGGGCTAGCCCCTTACAATGAGCAGTTCTTC	CSAKGLAPYNEQFF
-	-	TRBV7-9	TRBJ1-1	TGTGCCAGCAGCCCAAACAACCGAAACACTGAAGCTTTCTTT	CASSPNNRNTEAFF
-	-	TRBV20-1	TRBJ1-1	TGCAGTGCCCCTCGGCGGATAGGAACACTGAAAGCTTTCTTT	CSAPRRIGTLKAFF
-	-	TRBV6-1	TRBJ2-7	TGTGCCAGCAGTGGGGACTGGGGCGAAGCCTACGAGCAGTACTTC	CASSGDWGEAYEQYF
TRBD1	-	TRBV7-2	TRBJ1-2	TGTGCCAGCAGCCAAGGGGACAGGGGGCACTTTGGCTACACCTTC	CASSQGDRGHFGYTF
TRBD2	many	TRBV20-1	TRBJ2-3	TGCAGTGCTCCTAGCGGGGGGGCCGAAGATACGCAGTATTTT	CSAPSGGAEDTQYF
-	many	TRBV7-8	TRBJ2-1	TGTGCCAGCAGCTACCGGGGCGGCCCTAGCGATGAGCAGTTCTTC	CASSYRGGPSDEQFF
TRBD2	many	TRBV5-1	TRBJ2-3	TGCGCCAGCAGCACGGGCGCTAGCGGGGACACAGATACGAAGTATTTT	CASSTGASGDTDTKYF
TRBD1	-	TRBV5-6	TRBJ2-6	TGTGCCAGCAGCTGGGGACAGGGGGCCCGATTAGGGGCCAACGTCCTGACTTTC	CASSWGQGARLGANVLTF